The 31 T cell receptor beta chains given below trace back to one sample, sequenced in a study of T cells in Graves' hyperthyroidism and ophthalmopathy. TCR beta CDR3 regions were amplified from RNA. In the first-round RT-PCR of the TCR CDR3, the HTBI primer set was used. TCRdb processed the multiplex PCR reads anew with MiXCR; each CDR3 protein has one entry. The sample consists of more than 450,000 distinct CDR3 sequences, 13% to 15% of them appearing once. The sample comprised blood. These receptors came from a woman in her forties with Graves' hyperthyroidism.

J is TRBJ1-5 and V is TRBV29-1; D not certain. CDR1 is SQVTM and CDR2 is ANQGSEA in the germline V gene. CDR3 length: 13 amino acids. Trimming took 6 bases from V and 0 from J, leaving 9 bases between them. The CDR3 DNA reads as TGCAGCGTACGAGGCAGTAGCAATCAGCCCCAGCATTTT. Its protein is CSVRGSSNQPQHF.

This clonotype has a handful of counts. The chain combines TRBV3-1 with TRBJ2-7; TRBD2 matches at 7 bases. The germline gives CDR1 LGHDT, CDR2 YNNKEL (reference sequence). The CDR3 is 17 amino acids. V shed 4 bases and J 0 bases; nucleotides not matched to a gene: 12. The CDR3: CASSPGTIHGSSYEQYF. The CDR3 nucleotides are TGTGCCAGCAGCCCAGGGACTATCCATGGCAGCTCCTACGAGCAGTACTTC.

This rearrangement joins TRBV11-2 to TRBJ2-4; D unclear. The CDR3 has 15 amino acids. V was trimmed by 5 bases and J by 2 bases, leaving 13 bases between them. CDR1 is SGHAT and CDR2 is FQNNGV in the germline V gene. The CDR3 DNA is TGTGCCAGCAGCCCGTCCATGGGGTCCAAAAACATTCAGTACTTC. Translated, it gives CASSPSMGSKNIQYF.

This clonotype was counted between two and nine times. The chain couples TRBV11-2 to TRBJ2-3, with TRBD2 identical over 8 bases. J was trimmed by 3 bases and V by 8 bases; bases with no gene match: 7. This CDR3 contains 14 residues. Germline CDR1 SGHAT, CDR2 FQNNGV. The CDR3 DNA sequence: TGTGCCAGCCGGGGGGGGGAGGCAACAGATACGCAGTATTTT. This codes for CASRGGEATDTQYF.

The gene calls are TRBV9 and TRBJ2-1, with 9 bases lining up with TRBD2. This CDR3 contains 15 residues. After removal of 4 bases from V and 6 bases from J, the junction contained 8 bases not matched to a gene. Germline V gives CDR1 SGDLS, CDR2 YYNGEE. CDR3 amino acids: CASSPLASGVNEQFF. The CDR3 nucleotides read TGTGCCAGCAGCCCCCTGGCTAGCGGGGTCAATGAGCAGTTCTTC.

This clonotype has ten or more counts. The chain has TRBV9 and TRBJ2-1; D may correspond to TRBD1 or TRBD2 (5 bases each). The CDR3 contains 17 residues. Trimming left V 2 bases short and J 5 bases short, with 20 bases between. Germline V gene sequence: CDR1 SGDLS, CDR2 YYNGEE. The CDR3: CASSVPRDGSLDNEQFF. In nucleotides, the CDR3 is TGTGCCAGCAGCGTCCCCAGGGACGGATCGCTTGACAATGAGCAGTTCTTC.

Ten or more counts support this clonotype. CDR3 nucleotide sequence: TGTGCCAGCAGTCAAGGACAGGGCGCTTCCTACGAGCAGTACTTC. This encodes CASSQGQGASYEQYF. The genes are TRBV12-3 or TRBV12-4 and TRBJ2-7; 8 bases agree with TRBD1. V lost 5 bases and J lost 1; bases outside the gene matches: 7. This CDR3 has 15 amino acids.

This clonotype was recorded many times. CDR3 amino acids: CASSFRGVLNNEQFF. The CDR3 DNA sequence: TGTGCCAGCAGCTTCCGGGGGGTTCTCAACAATGAGCAGTTCTTC. V gene TRBV5-6 combines with J gene TRBJ2-1; 7 bases align to TRBD2. The V and J ends lost 2 bases and 5 bases, in that order; junction bases with no gene match: 7. The CDR3 consists of 15 residues. Per the germline V gene, CDR1 is SGHDT and CDR2 is YYEEEE.

Ten or more counts support this clonotype. The chain employs TRBV7-3 and TRBJ2-1; no definite D call. The V end lost 4 bases, the J end lost 6 bases, and 10 bases lay between the germline ends. The CDR3 runs 13 residues. CDR1 and CDR2 (germline): SGHTA, FQGTGA. The CDR3 here is CASSSAGINEQFF. The DNA of the CDR3 is TGTGCCAGCAGCTCCGCAGGAATCAATGAGCAGTTCTTC.

V is TRBV5-4 and J is TRBJ2-3; 10 bases are a match to TRBD1. This CDR3 has 15 residues. The V segment lost 0 bases and the J segment 5 bases; nucleotides outside the gene matches: 3. From germline, CDR1 is SGHNT and CDR2 YYREEE (reference sequence). CDR3 sequence reads: CASSLATGGVDTQYF. The CDR3, as DNA: TGTGCCAGCAGCTTGGCGACAGGGGGCGTAGATACGCAGTATTTT.

There are many counts of this clonotype. V usage is TRBV30 and J usage is TRBJ2-3; the D gene could be TRBD1 or TRBD2 (5 bases each). Trimming took off 0 bases at V and 5 bases at J, with 15 bases between the two ends. In germline, CDR1 is GTSNPN, CDR2 SVGIG (reference sequence). This CDR3 is 15 amino acids long. CDR3 sequence reads: CAWSVGDLRGDTQYF. For the CDR3, the DNA is TGTGCCTGGAGTGTAGGGGACCTTCGAGGAGATACGCAGTATTTT.

This clonotype was counted many times. The rearrangement uses TRBV20-1 and TRBJ1-2, with D possibly matching TRBD1 (6 bases). Per the germline V gene, CDR1 is DFQATT and CDR2 is SNEGSKA (reference sequence). Trimming stripped 0 bases from V and 7 bases from J, with 21 bases between. The CDR3 consists of 16 residues. In DNA, the CDR3 is TGCAGTGCTAGAGATCAAACAGGGCCTCGCCTCAGTGGCTACACCTTC. Translated, it gives CSARDQTGPRLSGYTF.

This clonotype was seen a few times. The CDR3 loop reads CATSSENRWNTEAFF. The DNA of the CDR3 is TGTGCCACCAGCAGTGAAAACAGGTGGAATACTGAAGCTTTCTTT. The J gene is TRBJ1-1, the V gene TRBV15; a weak D match, TRBD1 (5 bases). The germline CDR1 and CDR2 sequences are LNHNV and YYDKDF (reference sequence). V was pared by 3 bases and J by 5 bases, with 16 bases between. The CDR3 is 15 residues long.

This clonotype was found many times. The chain is built from TRBV20-1 and TRBJ2-1; D unresolved. Trimming took 0 bases from V and 6 from J, leaving 9 bases between them. In germline, CDR1 is DFQATT, CDR2 SNEGSKA (reference sequence). The CDR3 totals 13 residues. CDR3 protein: CSARDHGSNEQFF. The CDR3 DNA reads as TGCAGTGCTAGAGATCACGGGTCCAATGAGCAGTTCTTC.

This clonotype was seen a few times. The chain has TRBV4-1 and TRBJ2-3; D is ambiguous. Germline CDR1 and CDR2: MGHRA and YSYEKL. The ends were cut back, 0 bases at V and 1 base at J, with 5 bases in the middle. The CDR3 runs to 14 residues. CDR3 region: CASSQDQGTDTQYF. The CDR3 coding sequence is TGCGCCAGCAGCCAAGATCAGGGCACAGATACGCAGTATTTT.

This clonotype was detected only a few times. The chain combines TRBV3-1 with TRBJ2-7; D remains ambiguous. The CDR3 length is 14 residues. Deletions cut 4 bases from V and 2 bases from J, with 12 bases between. The germline V gene encodes CDR1 LGHDT and CDR2 YNNKEL (reference sequence). CDR3 amino acids: CASSPALGTYEQYF. DNA for the CDR3: TGTGCCAGCAGCCCCGCCCTGGGGACCTACGAGCAGTACTTC.

V and J are TRBV7-2 and TRBJ1-1; D unclear. CDR3 length: 14 amino acids. Germline V CDR1 and CDR2: SGHTA, FQGNSA. V shed 3 bases and J shed 1 base, with 9 bases lying between them. In DNA form, the CDR3 reads TGTGCCAGCAGCTTTCTGGTGTGGAACACTGAAGCTTTCTTT. This sequence encodes CASSFLVWNTEAFF.

This clonotype was detected a few times. The J gene is TRBJ2-1, the V gene TRBV20-1; a possible D gene is TRBD2 (6 bases). Between the trimmed V and J ends, which lost 5 bases and 0 bases, there was a span of 11 bases. Germline V gene data show CDR1 as DFQATT and CDR2 as SNEGSKA (reference sequence). The CDR3 loop spans 14 amino acids. The CDR3 loop reads CSAYSGLSYNEQFF. CDR3 bases: TGCAGTGCTTATAGCGGCCTCTCCTACAATGAGCAGTTCTTC.

Many counts were recorded for this clonotype. V is TRBV7-9 and J is TRBJ2-3; weak D call: TRBD1 (7 bases). The V end lost 2 bases, the J end lost 0 bases, and 12 bases lay between the germline ends. The germline gives CDR1 SEHNR, CDR2 FQNEAQ (reference sequence). The CDR3 runs 16 residues. The CDR3 nucleotides are TGTGCCAGCAGCTTACCGACAGGGACTAGCACAGATACGCAGTATTTT. Translating gives CASSLPTGTSTDTQYF.

This clonotype was seen many times. V is TRBV7-2 and J is TRBJ2-1; D not resolved. The CDR3 runs to 16 residues. V dropped 2 bases and J dropped 0 bases, with 11 bases sitting between them. The germline V gene encodes CDR1 SGHTA and CDR2 FQGNSA. For the CDR3, the DNA is TGTGCCAGCAGCTTAAGACTCGCTAGCTCCTACAATGAGCAGTTCTTC. Translation: CASSLRLASSYNEQFF.

This clonotype was recorded at least ten times. The V gene is TRBV11-3, the J gene TRBJ2-1, with 9 bases lining up with TRBD2. Germline V gives CDR1 SGHNT, CDR2 YENEEA. The ends lost 1 base at V and 6 bases at J; junction bases unmatched: 7. CDR3 length: 16 residues. CDR3 protein: CASSLGFSGRFNEQFF. CDR3 bases: TGTGCCAGCAGCTTAGGGTTTAGCGGGAGATTCAATGAGCAGTTCTTC.

Ten or more counts support this clonotype. This sequence joins TRBV2 and TRBJ2-3; TRBD1 agrees at 7 bases. The CDR3 is 14 amino acids. Trimming removed 6 bases from V and 0 bases from J; junction bases left unmatched: 3. Germline CDR1 is SNHLY and CDR2 is FYNNEI. The CDR3, as DNA: TGTGCCAGCAGCGACAGGGAAAGCACAGATACGCAGTATTTT. It is translated as CASSDRESTDTQYF.

Only a few counts were recorded for this clonotype. The rearrangement joins TRBV6-5 to TRBJ1-2; possibly TRBD1 for D (6 bases). CDR3 size: 15 residues. V lost 0 bases and J lost 4, with 12 bases in between. Germline CDR1 reads MNHEY; CDR2 reads SVGAGI. Here the CDR3 DNA reads TGTGCCAGCAGTTACTCGGGGGGGCAAGGCTATGGCTACACCTTC. Its protein is CASSYSGGQGYGYTF.

This chain joins TRBV6-4 and TRBJ1-5, with TRBD1 matching 10 bases. This CDR3 is built from 13 residues. Germline trimming cut 7 bases from V and 6 bases from J; bases unmatched to any gene: 3. Germline-derived CDR1 and CDR2 are MRHNA and SNTAGT. CDR3 bases: TGTGCCAGCAACTGGACAGGGGGTCAGCCCCAGCATTTT. It yields the protein CASNWTGGQPQHF.

This clonotype appeared a few times. One base away lies a much larger clone, so this may be a sequencing read error. The chain couples TRBV4-2 to TRBJ2-5; unclear D gene. Trimming shortened V by 1 base and J by 2 bases, and 2 bases separated the two germline ends. CDR1 is LGHNA, CDR2 YNFKEQ, per germline. CDR3 length equals 12 residues. The CDR3 is CASSQAQETQYF. CDR3 nucleotides: TGTGCCAGCAGCCAAGCACAAGAGACCCAGTACTTC.

This clonotype was counted ten times or more. The chain uses TRBV20-1 and TRBJ1-2; 7 nucleotides agree with TRBD1. The ends lost 5 bases at V and 4 bases at J; junction bases unmatched: 7. The CDR3 runs to 13 residues. CDR1 and CDR2 (germline): DFQATT, SNEGSKA (reference sequence). The CDR3: CSAPRTGLYGYTF. The CDR3 nucleotides are TGCAGTGCTCCCAGGACAGGCCTCTATGGCTACACCTTC.

The chain joins TRBV19 to TRBJ2-1, with TRBD2 matching 11 bases. Germline-derived CDR1 and CDR2 are LNHDA and SQIVND (reference sequence). The CDR3 is made up of 14 amino acids. J gave up 7 bases and V 8 bases, and 7 bases lay outside the gene matches. This CDR3 is CASGSGRAGNEQFF. The CDR3 DNA sequence: TGTGCCAGTGGTAGCGGGAGGGCCGGAAATGAGCAGTTCTTC.

The chain recombines TRBV19 with TRBJ1-5, with D possibly TRBD1 on 5 matching bases. This CDR3 region has 15 residues. Germline V gene sequence: CDR1 LNHDA, CDR2 SQIVND (reference sequence). V shed 3 bases and J shed 0 bases, with 9 bases lying between them. The CDR3 nucleotides read TGTGCCAGTAGTATGACAGATTATAGCAATCAGCCCCAGCATTTT. Translated, it gives CASSMTDYSNQPQHF.

This clonotype was found many times. The chain couples TRBV7-9 to TRBJ2-7; maybe TRBD1 (5 bases). The length of the CDR3 is 13 residues. The germline CDR1 and CDR2 sequences are SEHNR and FQNEAQ (reference sequence). Deletions cut 2 bases from V and 6 bases from J, with 11 bases between. The chain's CDR3 is CASSLIQGGEQYF. The CDR3 bases are TGTGCCAGCAGCTTAATTCAGGGCGGCGAGCAGTACTTC.

The V and J genes are TRBV10-2 and TRBJ1-2; 10 bases fit TRBD1. V shed 3 bases, J shed 6 bases, and the junction held 10 bases outside the gene matches. CDR3 length: 16 amino acids. In germline, CDR1 is WSHSY, CDR2 SAAADI. The CDR3 region has the DNA TGCGCCAGCAGTGAAAGGGTGGGGGACAGGGGAGATGGCTACACCTTC. This encodes CASSERVGDRGDGYTF.

This chain uses TRBV3-1 with TRBJ2-7; 7 bases match TRBD2. Germline V gene data show CDR1 as LGHDT and CDR2 as YNNKEL (reference sequence). This CDR3 region has 14 residues. V was clipped by 1 base and J by 4 bases; unmatched bases: 4. In DNA form, the CDR3 reads TGTGCCAGCAGCCAAGGGGGAGGGTGTTACGAGCAGTACTTC. Amino acid sequence: CASSQGGGCYEQYF.